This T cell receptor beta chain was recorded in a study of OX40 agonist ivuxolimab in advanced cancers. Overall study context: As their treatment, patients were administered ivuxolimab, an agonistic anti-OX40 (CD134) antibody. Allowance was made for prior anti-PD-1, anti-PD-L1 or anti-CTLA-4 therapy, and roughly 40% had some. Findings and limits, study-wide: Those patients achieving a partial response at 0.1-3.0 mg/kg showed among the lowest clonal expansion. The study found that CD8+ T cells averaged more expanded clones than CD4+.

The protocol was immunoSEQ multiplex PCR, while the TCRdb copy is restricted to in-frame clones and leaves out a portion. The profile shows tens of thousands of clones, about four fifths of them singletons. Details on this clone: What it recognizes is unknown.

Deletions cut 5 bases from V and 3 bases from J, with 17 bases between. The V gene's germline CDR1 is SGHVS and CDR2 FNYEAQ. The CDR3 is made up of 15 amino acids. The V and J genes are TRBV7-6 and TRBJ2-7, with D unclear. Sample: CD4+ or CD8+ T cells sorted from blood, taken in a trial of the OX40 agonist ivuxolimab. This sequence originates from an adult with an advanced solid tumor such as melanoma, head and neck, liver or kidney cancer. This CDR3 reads CASSPSLTSRYEQYF. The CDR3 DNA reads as TGTGCCAGCAGCCCCTCCCTGACAAGTCGCTACGAGCAGTACTTC.